The 24 T cell receptor beta chains in this list originate from one sample, sequenced in a study of CD8 T cells in ankylosing spondylitis. TCRdb redid the calling of the 5' RACE reads with MiXCR, one entry per CDR3 protein. The sample shows around 490,000 distinct CDR3 sequences, about 5% of them seen only once. Findings and limits, study-wide: Apparently characteristic of ankylosing spondylitis blood was a TCR beta motif (roughly 8 highly homologous variants).

These TCRs are of unknown antigen specificity. Sequenced: blood, either unsorted or a sorted T cell fraction (not recorded which). These receptors came from a male donor with ankylosing spondylitis.

This clonotype turned up a few times. The chain has TRBV20-1 and TRBJ2-7; no reliable D call. CDR1 is DFQATT and CDR2 is SNEGSKA in the germline V gene (reference sequence). Deletions cut 3 bases from V and 7 bases from J, with 13 bases between. This CDR3 is built from 12 residues. DNA for the CDR3: TGCAGTGCTAGTTCGACGGCGCGGGAGCAGTACTTC. Amino acids: CSASSTAREQYF.

Many counts were recorded for this clonotype. This chain links TRBV20-1 with TRBJ1-5, with unresolved D. Germline V gives CDR1 DFQATT, CDR2 SNEGSKA (reference sequence). Trimming took 2 bases from V and 5 from J, leaving 16 bases between them. The CDR3 covers 15 residues. The CDR3 protein is CSARQMDGLYQPQHF. CDR3 nucleotides: TGCAGTGCTAGACAAATGGACGGATTATATCAGCCCCAGCATTTT.

This clonotype was detected a few times. The J gene is TRBJ2-7, the V gene TRBV18; a possible D gene is TRBD1 (6 bases). Per the germline V gene, CDR1 is KGHSH and CDR2 is LQKENI. The germline V and J ends were trimmed by 6 bases and 3 bases, with 21 bases remaining between them. The CDR3 consists of 16 residues. The CDR3 is CASSPGSETGIYEQYF. DNA of the CDR3: TGTGCCAGCTCGCCCGGGTCCGAGACAGGAATCTACGAGCAGTACTTC.

This clonotype was found a few times. The V and J genes are TRBV5-1 and TRBJ2-1; 9 positions agree with TRBD2. V lost 2 bases and J lost 12; bases outside the gene matches: 12. Germline CDR1 reads SGHRS; CDR2 reads YFSETQ. CDR3 size: 15 residues. CDR3 in DNA: TGCGCCAGCAGCTTACCCCTCAATAGCGGGGGACGGCAGTTCTTC. Residues: CASSLPLNSGGRQFF.

This clonotype was seen at least ten times. The V call is TRBV7-8, the J call TRBJ2-3; TRBD1 aligns across 9 bases. Germline-derived CDR1 and CDR2 are SGHVS and FQNEAQ. J was trimmed by 3 bases and V by 0 bases; bases with no gene match: 7. This CDR3 has 17 amino acids. CDR3 bases: TGTGCCAGCAGCTTAGCTTCCGGGACAGGGAGGACAGATACGCAGTATTTT. It yields the protein CASSLASGTGRTDTQYF.

This clonotype showed up just a few times. This chain joins TRBV11-2 and TRBJ1-1; D remains unclear. Germline V gene data show CDR1 as SGHAT and CDR2 as FQNNGV. This CDR3 is built from 15 residues. Deletions cut 6 bases from V and 1 base from J, with 15 bases between. CDR3 bases: TGTGCCAGCAGGTCCAGCAGAGAATGGAACACTGAAGCTTTCTTT. It encodes CASRSSREWNTEAFF.

This clonotype was seen only a few times. J is TRBJ2-7 and V is TRBV11-2, with a possible D match to TRBD1 (5 bases). V was cut by 3 bases and J by 0 bases, with 12 bases left in between. The CDR3 has 15 residues. Germline loops: CDR1 SGHAT, CDR2 FQNNGV. CDR3 loop: CASSLGPTASYEQYF. Written as DNA, the CDR3 is TGTGCCAGCAGCTTGGGCCCGACAGCCTCCTACGAGCAGTACTTC.

The chain is built from TRBV20-1 and TRBJ2-7; TRBD1 is a possible D gene (5 bases). This CDR3 region has 15 residues. Germline lookup yields CDR1 DFQATT and CDR2 SNEGSKA (reference sequence). V was clipped by 0 bases and J by 2 bases, with 14 bases between them. In DNA, the CDR3 is TGCAGTGCTAGAGATCTTTCAAGGGGAACCTACGAGCAGTACTTC. Protein sequence: CSARDLSRGTYEQYF.

This clonotype was observed many times. This rearrangement joins TRBV7-2 to TRBJ1-2; a weak D match, TRBD1 (5 bases). The V gene lost 5 bases and the J gene lost 7 bases, with 11 bases spanning the gap. Germline V gives CDR1 SGHTA, CDR2 FQGNSA. The CDR3 contains 12 residues. The CDR3 here is CASSPRGGGYTF. The CDR3, as DNA: TGTGCCAGCAGCCCCCGCGGGGGTGGCTACACCTTC.

At least ten counts were recorded for this clonotype. V is TRBV5-1 and J is TRBJ2-7; 8 bases line up with TRBD1. Germline-derived CDR1 and CDR2 are SGHRS and YFSETQ. This CDR3 region has 14 residues. Trimming removed 2 bases from V and 5 bases from J; junction bases left unmatched: 6. CDR3 region: CASSFLGQGDEQYF. The CDR3 coding sequence is TGCGCCAGCAGCTTCCTCGGACAGGGAGACGAGCAGTACTTC.

This clonotype was picked up a small number of times. The chain recombines TRBV18 with TRBJ2-5; D is perhaps TRBD2 (5 bases). The CDR3 sequence is 13 residues long. Trimming removed 3 bases from V and 5 bases from J, with 10 bases in between. Germline lookup yields CDR1 KGHSH and CDR2 LQKENI. As DNA, the CDR3 is TGTGCCAGCTCACCTCGTAGGGAGGAGACCCAGTACTTC. Encoded protein: CASSPRREETQYF.

J is TRBJ1-2 and V is TRBV6-2 or TRBV6-3, with D perhaps matching TRBD1 (5 bases). The CDR3 sequence is 13 residues long. V was pared by 0 bases and J by 8 bases, with 10 bases between. Germline V gives CDR1 MNHEY, CDR2 SVGEGT. The CDR3 loop reads CASSYSGQEGYTF. The DNA for the CDR3 is TGTGCCAGCAGTTACTCCGGACAAGAGGGCTACACCTTC.

This clonotype was detected many times. The chain carries TRBV12-3 or TRBV12-4 and TRBJ2-1; 10 nucleotides agree with TRBD2. After removal of 6 bases from V and 3 bases from J, the junction contained 11 bases not matched to a gene. This CDR3 has 17 amino acids. The chain's CDR3 is CASSSGTSEGGYNEQFF. CDR3 nucleotide sequence: TGTGCCAGCAGCTCCGGGACTAGCGAGGGGGGCTACAATGAGCAGTTCTTC.

This clonotype occurred many times. The V call is TRBV7-2, the J call TRBJ1-1; 8 bases line up with TRBD1. V lost 5 bases to trimming and J lost 3 bases; unmatched junction nucleotides: 5. The CDR3 consists of 14 residues. From germline, CDR1 is SGHTA and CDR2 FQGNSA. The CDR3 DNA sequence: TGTGCCAGCAGCGGCCAGGGGGCTTACACTGAAGCTTTCTTT. This encodes CASSGQGAYTEAFF. Complete variable domain (other parts from reference TRBV7-2 and TRBJ1-1): GAGVSQSPSNKVTEKGKDVELRCDPISGHTALYWYRQSLGQGLEFLIYFQGNSAPDKSGLPSDRFSAERTGGSVSTLTIQRTQQEDSAVYLCASSGQGAYTEAFFGQGTRLTVV.

At least ten counts were recorded for this clonotype. V usage is TRBV28 and J usage is TRBJ2-3; possibly TRBD2 for D (6 bases). V was shortened by 6 bases and J by 0 bases, with 13 bases between the two germline ends. The CDR3 has 15 residues. Germline V lookup: CDR1 MDHEN, CDR2 SYDVKM. The CDR3 here is CASSRPGTSTDTQYF. In DNA, the CDR3 is TGTGCCAGCAGCCGACCCGGGACTAGCACAGATACGCAGTATTTT.

This clonotype was detected ten times or more. The chain employs TRBV24-1 and TRBJ2-1, with D unresolved. The V and J ends lost 5 bases and 8 bases respectively, with 12 bases between them. CDR3 length: 13 residues. Germline V gene data show CDR1 as KGHDR and CDR2 as SFDVKD. The chain's CDR3 is CATSVLSRDEQFF. Written as DNA, the CDR3 is TGTGCCACCAGTGTTTTAAGTAGGGATGAGCAGTTCTTC.

This clonotype was seen repeatedly, ten times or more. The chain links TRBV20-1 to TRBJ1-6; weak D call: TRBD1 (5 bases). Germline values: CDR1 DFQATT, CDR2 SNEGSKA (reference sequence). V was trimmed by 4 bases and J by 8 bases, leaving 18 bases between them. CDR3 length: 15 amino acids. DNA for the CDR3: TGCAGTGCTATGGGTGTAGGGACCACAGATTCACCCCTCCACTTT. Translated: CSAMGVGTTDSPLHF.

This clonotype has a count of ten or more. The chain joins TRBV10-3 to TRBJ2-7, with 7 bases lining up with TRBD2. V shed 7 bases and J 2 bases; nucleotides not matched to a gene: 8. The CDR3 has 14 amino acids. Germline V CDR1 and CDR2: ENHRY, SYGVKD. CDR3: CAIMTSSGPYEQYF. The CDR3 DNA is TGTGCCATCATGACTAGCTCAGGCCCCTACGAGCAGTACTTC.

This clonotype was seen repeatedly, ten times or more. The chain's CDR3 is CSANSDSNQPQHF. For the CDR3, the DNA is TGCAGTGCCAACAGTGATAGCAATCAGCCCCAGCATTTT. J is TRBJ1-5 and V is TRBV20-1; no clear D gene. The CDR3 is 13 residues long. Looked up from germline, CDR1 is DFQATT and CDR2 is SNEGSKA (reference sequence). The V end was cut by 6 bases, the J end by 0 bases, with 9 bases between.

The rearrangement joins TRBV7-6 to TRBJ2-1; 8 nucleotides line up with TRBD2. The germline V gene encodes CDR1 SGHVS and CDR2 FNYEAQ. This CDR3 has 16 amino acids. Unmatched junction bases numbered 7, after V lost 1 base and J lost 5 bases. As DNA, the CDR3 is TGTGCCAGCAGCTTAGTCCAGCGGGAGATACACAATGAGCAGTTCTTC. This sequence encodes CASSLVQREIHNEQFF.

This clonotype was seen a handful of times. The rearrangement joins TRBV5-1 to TRBJ1-1; 7 bases are shared with TRBD1. Trimming took 6 bases from V and 6 from J; bases not matched to a gene: 11. Germline assignment: CDR1 SGHRS and CDR2 YFSETQ. This CDR3 is built from 14 residues. The CDR3 coding sequence is TGCGCCAGCAACTACAGGGGTGAAACGGCTGAAGCTTTCTTT. Its protein product is CASNYRGETAEAFF.

This clonotype has a handful of counts. The CDR3 loop reads CSALLLRGSGETQYF. CDR3 bases: TGCAGTGCCCTCCTCCTGCGCGGGAGCGGGGAGACCCAGTACTTC. The chain uses TRBV20-1 and TRBJ2-5; TRBD2 matches at 7 bases. With V trimmed by 6 bases and J by 5 bases, 15 bases remained unmatched. Germline lookup yields CDR1 DFQATT and CDR2 SNEGSKA (reference sequence). The CDR3 has 15 amino acids.

The sample holds many counts of this clonotype. J is TRBJ2-3 and V is TRBV20-1, with TRBD2 matching over 9 bases. Germline V gene lookup returns CDR1 DFQATT and CDR2 SNEGSKA (reference sequence). The V gene end was trimmed by 0 bases and the J gene end by 3 bases; junction bases not matched to a gene: 13. This CDR3 is 18 amino acids long. The CDR3 DNA sequence: TGCAGTGCTAGAGACAGGGCCCGGGCTGCGGGAGGGACAGATACGCAGTATTTT. Protein product: CSARDRARAAGGTDTQYF.

The chain has TRBV6-2 or TRBV6-3 and TRBJ2-2; 9 bases fit TRBD1. The CDR3 spans 15 residues. Germline CDR1 and CDR2: MNHEY and SVGEGT. V trimming: 6 bases; J trimming: 4 bases; junction bases outside the gene matches: 6. CDR3 sequence: CASSYRGRPTGELFF. DNA of the CDR3: TGTGCCAGCAGCTACAGGGGGCGCCCCACCGGGGAGCTGTTTTTT.